These 29 T cell receptor beta chains were sequenced from one sample in a study of blood T cell repertoires in COVID-19. Some clones are missing from TCRdb's copy, which holds only in-frame ones; the method was immunoSEQ multiplex PCR. Of about 210,000 clones listed, about 91% were seen once; the top ten hold approximately 1.2%. The sequenced sample consisted of peripheral blood. These receptors were collected from a man aged 25-45 years with acute or convalescent COVID-19.

V is TRBV7-3 and J is TRBJ2-5; D is possibly TRBD1 (6 bases). This CDR3 is 13 amino acids long. Deletions cut 4 bases from V and 5 bases from J, with 11 bases between. Looked up from germline, CDR1 is SGHTA and CDR2 is FQGTGA. DNA for the CDR3: TGTGCCAGCAGCTCTGGACAGTGGGAGACCCAGTACTTC. This encodes CASSSGQWETQYF. The variable domain in full, completed from reference TRBV7-3 and TRBJ2-5, reads GAGVSQTPSNKVTEKGKYVELRCDPISGHTALYWYRQSLGQGPEFLIYFQGTGAADDSGLPNDRFFAVRPEGSVSTLKIQRTERGDSAVYLCASSSGQWETQYFGPGTRLLVL.

The rearrangement uses TRBV19 and TRBJ1-6; D unresolved. The V gene's germline CDR1 is LNHDA and CDR2 SQIVND (reference sequence). V dropped 6 bases and J dropped 0 bases, with 12 bases sitting between them. The CDR3 spans 16 residues. Here the CDR3 DNA reads TGTGCCAGTAGAACAGTCCTGAGCTCCTATAATTCACCCCTCCACTTT. This encodes CASRTVLSSYNSPLHF.

This rearrangement joins TRBV7-3 to TRBJ1-3, with D hard to call. CDR1 is SGHTA, CDR2 FQGTGA, per germline. This CDR3 region has 13 residues. V shed 8 bases and J shed 4 bases, with 12 bases lying between them. CDR3 region: CASSSGPGNTIYF. The CDR3, as DNA: TGTGCCAGCTCCTCGGGTCCGGGAAACACCATATATTTT.

This clone showed up just once. The CDR3 loop is CASSPGGGREKLFF. The DNA of the CDR3 is TGTGCCAGCTCACCGGGGGGGGGCCGCGAAAAACTGTTTTTT. The chain couples TRBV18 to TRBJ1-4; TRBD1 might be the D (6 bases). Germline V CDR1 and CDR2: KGHSH, LQKENI. The V end was cut by 3 bases, the J end by 8 bases, with 13 bases between. The CDR3 is made up of 14 amino acids.

This clone appeared a single time. The CDR3 sequence: CASRRDKFSYEQYF. CDR3 in DNA: TGTGCCAGCAGACGGGACAAATTCTCCTACGAGCAGTACTTC. The chain carries TRBV6-5 and TRBJ2-7; D might be TRBD1 (6 bases). CDR3 length: 14 amino acids. The V gene lost 6 bases and the J gene lost 0 bases, with 12 bases spanning the gap. Germline assignment: CDR1 MNHEY and CDR2 SVGAGI.

Turning to this clone: At one of its ends the junction is not consistent with the germline gene, which may arise from a read error. This chain joins TRBV7-2 and TRBJ2-7; D may be TRBD1 (6 bases). The germline V gene encodes CDR1 SGHTA and CDR2 FQGNSA. The CDR3 loop spans 15 amino acids. CDR3 protein: CASSLADRFSYEQYF. CDR3 sequence (DNA): TGTGCCAGCAGCTTAGCCGACAGGTTCTCCTACGAGCAGTATTTC.

The gene calls are TRBV6-5 and TRBJ1-5; 7 bases map to TRBD1. Losses at the gene ends were 2 bases for V and 7 bases for J; bases not matched to a gene: 5. Looked up from germline, CDR1 is MNHEY and CDR2 is SVGAGI. The CDR3 runs to 14 residues. The CDR3 region is CASSYGQVGQPQHF. CDR3 sequence (DNA): TGTGCCAGCAGTTACGGACAGGTTGGGCAGCCCCAGCATTTT.

The table lists this clone with a few counts. The genes are TRBV5-4 and TRBJ2-5, with 9 bases lining up with TRBD2. V lost 7 bases, J lost 10 bases, and 23 bases stayed unmatched. CDR1 and CDR2 from the germline V gene are SGHNT and YYREEE (reference sequence). This CDR3 has 17 amino acids. CDR3 bases: TGTGCCAGCGGGCCCATAGGAGGAGCGGGGGGATCTGTTGGCCAGTACTTC. Protein product: CASGPIGGAGGSVGQYF.

The V gene is TRBV14, the J gene TRBJ2-7, with 8 bases lining up with TRBD2. Germline V gene data show CDR1 as SGHDN and CDR2 as FVKESK. V lost 4 bases and J lost 2; bases outside the gene matches: 13. The CDR3 is 17 amino acids. CDR3 bases: TGTGCCAGCAGCCCTTCTATCGGTAGCGGGATCGCCTACGAGCAGTACTTC. Amino acid sequence: CASSPSIGSGIAYEQYF.

The chain couples TRBV7-9 to TRBJ1-2; D not resolved. V was shortened by 4 bases and J by 8 bases, with 11 bases between the two germline ends. The CDR3 is 12 amino acids. Germline lookup yields CDR1 SEHNR and CDR2 FQNEAQ (reference sequence). CDR3 amino acids: CASSYVREGYTF. The CDR3 region has the DNA TGTGCCAGCAGCTACGTCCGTGAGGGCTACACCTTC.

The rearrangement joins TRBV6-5 to TRBJ2-7; 7 positions agree with TRBD1. Trimming cost V 5 bases and J 0 bases; bases outside gene matches: 7. The germline V gene encodes CDR1 MNHEY and CDR2 SVGAGI. The CDR3 has 15 residues. CDR3: CASSPTGISSYEQYF. The CDR3 DNA is TGTGCCAGCAGTCCGACAGGGATAAGCTCCTACGAGCAGTACTTC.

V and J are TRBV6-5 and TRBJ1-2; 7 bases are a match to TRBD1. Germline-derived CDR1 and CDR2 are MNHEY and SVGAGI. Germline trimming cut 5 bases from V and 5 bases from J; bases unmatched to any gene: 5. This CDR3 has 13 residues. CDR3 sequence reads: CASSPTGKYGYTF. CDR3 nucleotide sequence: TGTGCCAGCAGTCCGACAGGGAAATATGGCTACACCTTC.

The chain is built from TRBV6-4 and TRBJ2-7; D uncertain. Trimming left V 0 bases short and J 2 bases short, with 20 bases between. The germline V gene has CDR1 MRHNA and CDR2 SNTAGT. There are 18 residues in the CDR3. The CDR3 loop reads CASSDSMLGRPRPYEQYF. As DNA, the CDR3 is TGTGCCAGCAGTGACTCGATGTTAGGCAGACCGCGGCCCTACGAGCAGTACTTC.

The V call is TRBV30, the J call TRBJ2-6; the D is unclear. CDR3 size: 15 residues. Trimming took 2 bases from V and 1 from J, leaving 9 bases between them. Per the germline V gene, CDR1 is GTSNPN and CDR2 is SVGIG (reference sequence). The CDR3 reads CAWSPSSSGANVLTF. The CDR3 DNA reads TGTGCCTGGAGTCCCTCTAGTTCTGGGGCCAACGTCCTGACTTTC.

The chain combines TRBV4-1 with TRBJ1-5, with D tentatively TRBD1 (5 bases). The germline V and J ends were trimmed by 3 bases and 1 base, with 10 bases remaining between them. Germline CDR1 and CDR2: MGHRA and YSYEKL. The CDR3 is 15 amino acids. The CDR3 here is CASSQGGESNQPQHF. The CDR3 DNA follows: TGCGCCAGCAGCCAGGGGGGAGAGAGCAATCAGCCCCAGCATTTT.

CDR3 nucleotides: TGTGCCAGCAGTTTAGAAAGGACAGGGAGGAACTATGGCTACACCTTC. As protein: CASSLERTGRNYGYTF. The rearrangement links TRBV27 to TRBJ1-2, with TRBD1 matching 8 bases. This CDR3 contains 16 residues. The V gene end was trimmed by 2 bases and the J gene end by 2 bases; junction bases not matched to a gene: 7. In germline, CDR1 is MNHEY, CDR2 SMNVEV (reference sequence).

This clone was recorded only once. The CDR3 coding sequence is TGCAGCGTTGAGCTTAGCGGCACAGATACGCAGTATTTT. This encodes CSVELSGTDTQYF. V usage is TRBV29-1 and J usage is TRBJ2-3; tentatively, D is TRBD2 (5 bases). Germline V lookup: CDR1 SQVTM, CDR2 ANQGSEA. This CDR3 has 13 amino acids. V lost 3 bases and J lost 1, with 8 bases in between.

The J gene is TRBJ2-7, the V gene TRBV28, with D possibly TRBD1 on 5 matching bases. Trimming removed 1 base at V and 5 bases at J, with 15 bases between. CDR1 MDHEN and CDR2 SYDVKM come from the germline V gene. The CDR3 totals 15 residues. The CDR3 protein is CASSLLGVVLNEQYF. The CDR3 DNA reads TGTGCCAGCAGTTTATTAGGGGTTGTGTTAAACGAGCAGTACTTC.

The gene calls are TRBV7-9 and TRBJ2-7, with D possibly matching TRBD2 (6 bases). The CDR3 extends over 15 amino acids. Per germline, CDR1 SEHNR and CDR2 FQNEAQ (reference sequence). V was pared by 5 bases and J by 3 bases, with 17 bases between. The CDR3 protein is CASSPGGTSYYEQYF. In DNA form, the CDR3 reads TGTGCCAGCAGCCCAGGAGGGACCTCCTACTACGAGCAGTACTTC.

The CDR3 bases are TGCGCCAGCAGCTTGGGTCGACAGGGCCGAAACACCATATATTTT. Its protein product is CASSLGRQGRNTIYF. V is TRBV5-1 and J is TRBJ1-3, with 7 bases lining up with TRBD1. Germline CDR1 is SGHRS and CDR2 is YFSETQ. This CDR3 contains 15 residues. V lost 0 bases to trimming and J lost 5 bases; unmatched junction nucleotides: 5.

This chain joins TRBV30 and TRBJ2-1; 9 nucleotides match TRBD2. V shed 1 base and J 4 bases; nucleotides not matched to a gene: 5. In germline, CDR1 is GTSNPN, CDR2 SVGIG (reference sequence). This CDR3 contains 15 residues. The DNA of the CDR3 is TGTGCCTGGAGTGGCGGGAGGGCCTCTTACAATGAGCAGTTCTTC. It is translated as CAWSGGRASYNEQFF.

The rearrangement links TRBV24-1 to TRBJ2-1; TRBD2 matches at 8 bases. J lost 4 bases, V lost 9 bases, and 4 bases had no gene match. This CDR3 spans 13 amino acids. The germline V gene encodes CDR1 KGHDR and CDR2 SFDVKD. The CDR3, as DNA: TGTGCCACCGCGGGGGGCGGTTACAATGAGCAGTTCTTC. Amino acid sequence: CATAGGGYNEQFF.

The chain couples TRBV5-1 to TRBJ2-5, with a tentative D call TRBD2 (6 bases). Trimming cost V 0 bases and J 4 bases, with 10 bases left between them. Per the germline V gene, CDR1 is SGHRS and CDR2 is YFSETQ. This CDR3 region has 14 residues. CDR3 nucleotide sequence: TGCGCCAGCAGCTTGGAGGGGCGGGGAGAGACCCAGTACTTC. This sequence encodes CASSLEGRGETQYF.

In its sample, this clone was seen once. The chain uses TRBV5-4 and TRBJ2-7, with 10 positions matching TRBD2. V shed 4 bases and J 5 bases; nucleotides not matched to a gene: 3. This CDR3 region has 13 residues. The V gene's germline CDR1 is SGHNT and CDR2 YYREEE (reference sequence). For the CDR3, the DNA is TGTGCCAGCAGCCGGACTAGCGGAGACGAGCAGTACTTC. Amino acids: CASSRTSGDEQYF. The full variable domain, with the rest looked up from reference TRBV5-4 and TRBJ2-7, is ETGVTQSPTHLIKTRGQQVTLRCSSQSGHNTVSWYQQALGQGPQFIFQYYREEENGRGNFPPRFSGLQFPNYSSELNVNALELDDSALYLCASSRTSGDEQYFGPGTRLTVT.

This chain joins TRBV7-2 and TRBJ2-7; 7 bases match TRBD2. Germline CDR1 reads SGHTA; CDR2 reads FQGNSA. The ends lost 5 bases at V and 4 bases at J; junction bases unmatched: 8. The CDR3 contains 14 residues. CDR3 protein: CASSIGTTRYEQYF. In DNA, the CDR3 is TGTGCCAGCAGCATCGGGACTACCCGTTACGAGCAGTACTTC.

This clone has just one count. The chain joins TRBV19 to TRBJ1-5; 8 nucleotides align to TRBD1. The CDR3 runs 19 residues. Trimming cost V 5 bases and J 0 bases; bases outside gene matches: 15. Germline CDR1 reads LNHDA; CDR2 reads SQIVND (reference sequence). CDR3 bases: TGTGCCAGTAGTCCTCCCAGGGGGCGGAAAAGATATAGCAATCAGCCCCAGCATTTT. Amino acids: CASSPPRGRKRYSNQPQHF.

The genes are TRBV10-2 and TRBJ2-5; TRBD1 agrees at 9 bases. Germline values: CDR1 WSHSY, CDR2 SAAADI. The CDR3 is 15 residues long. The V segment lost 2 bases and the J segment 4 bases; nucleotides outside the gene matches: 5. The chain's CDR3 is CASSEGTGKGETQYF. CDR3 in DNA: TGCGCCAGCAGTGAGGGGACAGGGAAGGGAGAGACCCAGTACTTC.

The chain combines TRBV27 with TRBJ1-2, with a weak D call TRBD1 (6 bases). CDR1 is MNHEY, CDR2 SMNVEV, per germline (reference sequence). The V end lost 7 bases, the J end lost 8 bases, and 32 bases lay between the germline ends. This CDR3 contains 18 residues. The CDR3 DNA reads as TGTGCCAGCACCTCTTCTACCCTAACAGGGAAAGTGGGGAACGGCTACACCTTC. Protein product: CASTSSTLTGKVGNGYTF.

The chain recombines TRBV18 with TRBJ2-3; 8 nucleotides line up with TRBD2. This CDR3 has 16 amino acids. V dropped 4 bases and J dropped 4; count of bases not matched to a gene: 10. Germline V gives CDR1 KGHSH, CDR2 LQKENI. The CDR3 reads CASSRERGTSADTQYF. As DNA, the CDR3 is TGTGCCAGCTCACGGGAAAGGGGGACTAGTGCAGATACGCAGTATTTT. Full variable domain (rest looked up from reference TRBV18 and TRBJ2-3): NAGVMQNPRHLVRRRGQEARLRCSPMKGHSHVYWYRQLPEEGLKFMVYLQKENIIDESGMPKERFSAEFPKEGPSILRIQQVVRGDSAAYFCASSRERGTSADTQYFGPGTRLTVL.